This T cell receptor (beta chain) appears in the sequencing data of a study of blood T cell repertoires in COVID-19. This CDR3 has 13 residues. The V and J ends lost 3 bases and 4 bases respectively, with 9 bases between them. In the source study's methods: How many nucleated cells were present was estimated from reference gene primer amplification. Profiling relied on immunoSEQ multiplex PCR, and the TCRdb table lists in-frame clones only, not all of them. Clone size and V and J calls were adopted from that table, with D and trimming inferred from the DNA. The profile covers 250,000 to 300,000 clones, with 80% to 95% appearing a single time and 1.1% taken by the ten largest.

This receptor was taken from a woman between 25 and 40 years old who had recovered from COVID-19. The chain has TRBV12-3 or TRBV12-4 and TRBJ2-5; a weak D match, TRBD1 (6 bases). Sequencing was done on a sample of PBMCs or T cells enriched from blood (not recorded which). CDR3 sequence: CASSFPDRETQYF. The CDR3 nucleotides are TGTGCCAGCAGTTTCCCGGACAGAGAGACCCAGTACTTC.